The clone carrying this T cell receptor beta chain appeared many times. What it binds is unknown. This sample was taken from a study of Graves' ophthalmopathy and Graves' hyperthyroidism. Broader study findings: Most expanded clonotypes from thyroid (those above 0.001 frequency) were also found in blood. The model flagged ophthalmopathy progression at more than 60% sensitivity and around 72% specificity.

Orbital computed tomography, thyroid ultrasound, TRAb, serum thyroxine and clinical symptoms formed the basis of diagnosis. Amplification of the TCR beta CDR3 regions used RNA transcripts (as template). RT-PCR in the first round used HTBI primers; a second-round multiplex PCR followed. TCRdb independently ran MiXCR on the multiplex PCR reads; one entry per CDR3 protein. Of around 1,200,000 distinct CDR3 sequences in the sample, about two fifths were seen once. The V and J ends lost 0 bases and 6 bases respectively, with 9 bases between them. The CDR3 loop spans 13 amino acids. Germline V lookup: CDR1 SGDLS, CDR2 YYNGEE.

Sequenced sample: peripheral blood or thyroid tissue (not recorded which). This receptor was obtained from an adult man with Graves' hyperthyroidism. The J gene is TRBJ1-1, the V gene TRBV9, with D unresolved. DNA of the CDR3: TGTGCCAGCAGCGTAGATGTCTTGGCTGAAGCTTTCTTT. Residues: CASSVDVLAEAFF.